Below, 28 T cell receptor beta chains from the same sample are listed, as sequenced in a study of CXCR3-negative and CXCR3-positive naive CD8 T cells. Study-wide results and limits: For CXCR3-positive naive cells, TRB CDR3s were more hydrophobic than those of CXCR3-negative naive cells.

These receptors have no known antigen. All TRB cDNA libraries came from 5' RACE performed with UMI labels. No DNA is given; TCRdb re-called the 5' RACE reads and lists each CDR3 protein once. This sample contains over 70,000 distinct CDR3 sequences. Sequencing was carried out using naive CXCR3+ CD8+ T cells from blood. Indicated subset: CD45RO-CCR7+CD27+CD95- naive CD8+ T cells expressing CXCR3 (TNR3+). All receptors derive from a human donor in good health. Some clones in this sample may be carry-over from other donors' samples.

The chain is built from TRBV12-5 and TRBJ1-6. This CDR3 spans 17 amino acids. Germline V gene lookup returns CDR1 LGHNT and CDR2 FRNRAP. The chain's CDR3 is CASGPNRALDYNSPLHF.

The chain recombines TRBV12-3 or TRBV12-4 with TRBJ2-2; TCRdb selects TRBD2, and the lack of DNA leaves this call unchecked. The CDR3 spans 13 residues. CDR3 in amino acids: CASSVGLAGELFF.

The chain recombines TRBV20-1 with TRBJ1-6; the D gene TCRdb calls, TRBD1, cannot be checked with no DNA. Germline V CDR1 and CDR2: DFQATT, SNEGSKA (reference sequence). The CDR3 loop spans 15 amino acids. CDR3 residues: CSVGTPGTVFSPLHF.

The V call is TRBV6-2 or TRBV6-3, the J call TRBJ2-1; lacking DNA, the TRBD2 call made by TCRdb goes unchecked. Germline V CDR1 and CDR2: MNHEY, SVGEGT. CDR3 size: 16 residues. CDR3 protein: CASSSLAGPSYNEQLF.

This chain joins TRBV30 and TRBJ1-2; without DNA, the TCRdb call of TRBD1 cannot be checked. CDR3 size: 13 residues. Germline-derived CDR1 and CDR2 are GTSNPN and SVGIG (reference sequence). The CDR3 region is CAWSGGGPRGYTF.

V gene TRBV5-1 combines with J gene TRBJ2-1; with no DNA, the TCRdb D assignment of TRBD2 cannot be verified. CDR3 length: 17 residues. The germline CDR1 and CDR2 sequences are SGHRS and YFSETQ. Here the CDR3 reads CASSPDKGQSSYNEQFF.

V and J are TRBV29-1 and TRBJ2-7; TCRdb indicates TRBD1, and absent DNA this call remains unverified. This CDR3 comprises 17 residues. Germline V lookup: CDR1 SQVTM, CDR2 ANQGSEA. The CDR3 loop is CSVGVQGKTYLGYEQYF.

The chain recombines TRBV6-4 with TRBJ1-4. Looked up from germline, CDR1 is MRHNA and CDR2 is SNTAGT. The CDR3 totals 13 residues. CDR3 amino acids: CASSDQRYEKLFF.

The chain uses TRBV7-2 and TRBJ2-2; TCRdb reports TRBD1, a call that lacks DNA to check it against. The germline CDR1 and CDR2 sequences are SGHTA and FQGNSA. The CDR3 has 16 amino acids. The CDR3 sequence: CASSLVARGNTGELFF. Drawing the rest from reference TRBV7-2 and TRBJ2-2, the complete variable domain is GAGVSQSPSNKVTEKGKDVELRCDPISGHTALYWYRQSLGQGLEFLIYFQGNSAPDKSGLPSDRFSAERTGGSVSTLTIQRTQQEDSAVYLCASSLVARGNTGELFFGEGSRLTVL.

V is TRBV20-1 and J is TRBJ2-1; the TCRdb D gene call, TRBD2, has no DNA to confirm it. Germline V gene sequence: CDR1 DFQATT, CDR2 SNEGSKA (reference sequence). The length of the CDR3 is 15 residues. CDR3 protein: CSAPEGLADYNEQFF.

This chain joins TRBV5-1 and TRBJ2-1; the D gene TCRdb calls, TRBD1, cannot be checked with no DNA. The CDR3 extends over 14 amino acids. CDR1 is SGHRS and CDR2 is YFSETQ in the germline V gene. The CDR3 spells CASTRGGAYNEQFF.

V is TRBV4-1 and J is TRBJ2-1; the D call from TCRdb, TRBD1, cannot be confirmed without DNA. Germline V lookup: CDR1 MGHRA, CDR2 YSYEKL. This CDR3 region has 14 residues. CDR3 protein: CASSQVGPANEQFF.

The chain combines TRBV4-1 with TRBJ2-7. CDR1 and CDR2 (germline): MGHRA, YSYEKL. This CDR3 spans 13 amino acids. CDR3 residues: CASSQEGVYEQYF.

The chain is built from TRBV5-1 and TRBJ1-1; as DNA is missing, the TRBD1 call by TCRdb cannot be tested. There are 12 residues in the CDR3. CDR1 and CDR2 from the germline V gene are SGHRS and YFSETQ. CDR3 sequence: CASSPNGQWAFF.

The rearrangement links TRBV7-3 to TRBJ2-1. Per the germline V gene, CDR1 is SGHTA and CDR2 is FQGTGA. The CDR3 spans 16 residues. CDR3 amino acids: CASSLGVGLAGTEQFF. Full variable domain (outside the CDR3, taken from reference TRBV7-3 and TRBJ2-1): GAGVSQTPSNKVTEKGKYVELRCDPISGHTALYWYRQSLGQGPEFLIYFQGTGAADDSGLPNDRFFAVRPEGSVSTLKIQRTERGDSAVYLCASSLGVGLAGTEQFFGPGTRLTVL.

CDR3 protein: CATDQGRETQYF. This chain joins TRBV15 and TRBJ2-5; TCRdb gives TRBD1 as the D gene, but with no DNA this cannot be confirmed. The CDR3 loop spans 12 amino acids. From germline, CDR1 is LNHNV and CDR2 YYDKDF (reference sequence). The full variable domain, completed using reference TRBV15 and TRBJ2-5, is DAMVIQNPRYQVTQFGKPVTLSCSQTLNHNVMYWYQQKSSQAPKLLFHYYDKDFNNEADTPDNFQSRRPNTSFCFLDIRSPGLGDTAMYLCATDQGRETQYFGPGTRLLVL.

CDR3 protein: CASSLEAGGAGDTQYF. The chain links TRBV5-1 to TRBJ2-3; the TCRdb call, TRBD2, lacks DNA for checking. Germline V gives CDR1 SGHRS, CDR2 YFSETQ. The CDR3 runs 16 residues.

The chain is built from TRBV7-2 and TRBJ1-6. Germline V gene lookup returns CDR1 SGHTA and CDR2 FQGNSA. There are 14 residues in the CDR3. CDR3 loop: CASSSRGADSPLHF.

This sequence joins TRBV9 and TRBJ2-1; TCRdb's D gene call, TRBD1, goes unchecked for lack of DNA. Germline assignment: CDR1 SGDLS and CDR2 YYNGEE. CDR3 size: 16 residues. The CDR3 sequence: CASSTSTGHGTEGQFF. Together with reference TRBV9 and TRBJ2-1, the CDR3 gives the full variable domain: DSGVTQTPKHLITATGQRVTLRCSPRSGDLSVYWYQQSLDQGLQFLIQYYNGEERAKGNILERFSAQQFPDLHSELNLSSLELGDSALYFCASSTSTGHGTEGQFFGPGTRLTVL.

V gene TRBV29-1 combines with J gene TRBJ2-2. CDR3 length: 12 amino acids. From germline, CDR1 is SQVTM and CDR2 ANQGSEA. The CDR3 reads CSARQNTGELFF.

In terms of frequency, this clonotype is medium-sized. The V gene is TRBV6-2 or TRBV6-3, the J gene TRBJ2-1. Per the germline V gene, CDR1 is MNHEY and CDR2 is SVGEGT. The CDR3 runs to 14 residues. CDR3 in amino acids: CASSYSDGFNEQFF.

This rearrangement joins TRBV7-3 to TRBJ2-1. CDR1 and CDR2 from the germline V gene are SGHTA and FQGTGA. CDR3 length equals 16 residues. CDR3 loop: CASSLDSRGPYNEQFF.

This chain links TRBV28 with TRBJ2-2; TCRdb picks TRBD1, but there is no DNA to check that call. Germline V gene lookup returns CDR1 MDHEN and CDR2 SYDVKM. CDR3 size: 14 residues. The CDR3: CASRSIRGIGELFF.

This chain connects TRBV28 to TRBJ2-5; no DNA is available, so the TRBD1 call from TCRdb remains unchecked. Germline V gives CDR1 MDHEN, CDR2 SYDVKM. This CDR3 spans 15 amino acids. CDR3 sequence reads: CASNISDEGQETQYF.

The chain uses TRBV20-1 and TRBJ1-2. The V gene's germline CDR1 is DFQATT and CDR2 SNEGSKA (reference sequence). The CDR3 loop spans 13 amino acids. The CDR3: CSARDEANYGYTF.

The genes are TRBV25-1 and TRBJ2-1. The CDR3 runs 15 residues. Germline CDR1 and CDR2: MGHDK and SYGVNS. CDR3 loop: CASSEYFLGVNEQFF.

This chain joins TRBV5-1 and TRBJ2-3. Germline CDR1 reads SGHRS; CDR2 reads YFSETQ. This CDR3 region has 14 residues. The CDR3 protein is CASKERTSTDTQYF.

The chain has TRBV7-8 and TRBJ2-1; TCRdb calls TRBD1, which cannot be checked without DNA. Germline V lookup: CDR1 SGHVS, CDR2 FQNEAQ. This CDR3 has 16 amino acids. CDR3 residues: CASSLGGQGLYNEQFF.